This TCR beta chain was sequenced during a study of T cell responses to AZD1222 COVID-19 vaccine (dated by TCRdb to about 2021). About the full investigation: AZD1222 recipients whose second dose came at about 4 weeks and those whose second dose came at about 12 weeks were combined into one group, since spike-specific TCR depth and breadth did not differ between the two schedules. A total of 233 trial participants underwent TCR sequencing, of whom 200 to 220 received two doses of AZD1222 and some 26 received two doses of the MenACWY control vaccine. Trial participants were enrolled by age into subgroups of 18-55, 56-69 and 70-plus years, and roughly 150, 30 and 60 TCR-sequenced participants, respectively, were included in these subgroups. Study-level results and caveats: Spike-specific TCR breadth and depth rose significantly after two AZD1222 doses compared with day 0 and with MenACWY recipients. The 56-69-year group was small, and its depth increase did not reach significance, likely because of low power. Conclusions about previously exposed vaccinees are limited because only 5 or 6 AZD1222 recipients were SARS-CoV-2 seropositive at baseline. CD4 TCRs associated with the vaccine covered the entire spike protein, and the dominant responses were in regions 160-218 and 743-854. Because no day 14 peak-response samples were available, repertoires were characterized only after the peak T cell response. Reportedly, close to half of the unique spike-specific TCRs recognized epitopes lying outside the regions that are mutated in the B.1.351 and B.1.1.7 variants. Participants were mostly white British, with more females than males. The authors suggested clonal diversity may have been underestimated.

The CDR3 regions of human TCRbeta chains were subjected to immunosequencing. Per the source publication's procedure: TCRs in the repertoires were compared against a reference library of SARS-CoV-2-specific TCRs that had been generated with the MIRA antigen-specificity platform. Breadth was defined as the fraction of unique TCRs that were SARS-CoV-2-associated, and depth was defined as the fraction of total T cells that were SARS-CoV-2-associated. Using the MIRA data, each spike-specific TCR was mapped to the spike region that the TCR reacts to and placed in a CD4 or CD8 class. Log10-transformed breadth and depth values were compared by one-way ANOVA with Sidak's multiple comparisons tests. TCRdb mirrors the immuneACCESS table, restricted to in-frame sequences. Some clones are absent from its copies; in checked studies, under half trace to an unresolved V gene, and the reason for the others is unknown. V and J calls and clone size follow that table, whereas D and trimming were derived from the DNA. For this sample there are more than 95,000 clones; over 75% appear just once. Around 9% of the sample belongs to the ten largest clones.

The sample's time point label is to be understood as: baseline before first vaccination. Vaccinee samples came from UK trials COV001 and COV002, including a single-blind randomized controlled phase 2/3 trial of AZD1222 (ChAdOx1 nCoV-19) in healthy adults. For TCRbeta chain sequencing, PBMC samples were collected from trial participants at day 0 and at day 28 after the second dose. This clone is a singleton in its sample. Its antigen is not yet known. Per-base quality was not reported, and no clone a single base away is much larger than it. V lost 3 bases and J lost 6 bases, and the count of bases not matched to a germline gene is 8. The CDR3 holds 16 amino acids from the cysteine to the phenylalanine. The kept DNA is CDR3 alone, 48 bases in frame from the first base. CDR1 GTSNPN and CDR2 SVGIG are derived from the germline V gene (reference sequence).

The sequences come from peripheral blood, collected on day 0 of AZD1222 vaccination. The chain is made from TRBV30 and TRBJ2-1, with 13 junctional bases fitting TRBD2. This clonotype originated in an adult in good health. CDR3 loop: CAWSRVGTSGVNEQFF. The nucleotide sequence reads as follows: TGTGCCTGGAGCAGGGTAGGGACTAGCGGGGTCAATGAGCAGTTCTTC.